These 5 T cell receptor beta chains share one sample of origin, sequenced in a study of Graves' ophthalmopathy and Graves' hyperthyroidism. Amplifying from RNA transcripts, the study obtained TCR beta CDR3 regions. HTBI primers were used in a first-round RT-PCR, which preceded a second-round multiplex PCR. TCRdb independently ran MiXCR on the multiplex PCR reads; one entry per CDR3 protein. The table has approximately 210,000 distinct CDR3 sequences, around 30% seen once. The sequenced material came from peripheral blood. The receptors originated from a man aged 45-60 years with Graves' ophthalmopathy.

This sequence joins TRBV6-2 or TRBV6-3 and TRBJ1-1; 7 bases map to TRBD1. CDR1 and CDR2 (germline): MNHEY, SVGEGT. The ends lost 6 bases at V and 6 bases at J; junction bases unmatched: 10. CDR3 length: 14 residues. The CDR3 loop is CASSPFRDSPEAFF. The CDR3 DNA is TGTGCCAGCAGCCCCTTCCGGGACAGCCCTGAAGCTTTCTTT.

This clonotype was detected ten times or more. The V gene is TRBV9, the J gene TRBJ1-3; no firm D call. The length of the CDR3 is 13 residues. Germline CDR1 is SGDLS and CDR2 is YYNGEE. Trimming pared 3 bases from V and 1 base from J, leaving 5 bases between. CDR3 bases: TGTGCCAGCAGCGATCCATCTGGAAACACCATATATTTT. This translates into CASSDPSGNTIYF.

DNA for the CDR3: TGTGCCAGCAGCTTGGGGGAGGCTCCCGGTGGCACCTTC. Translated, it gives CASSLGEAPGGTF. This chain connects TRBV5-6 to TRBJ1-2, with D uncertain. This CDR3 is built from 13 residues. V shed 0 bases and J shed 13 bases, with 16 bases lying between them. Germline lookup yields CDR1 SGHDT and CDR2 YYEEEE.

This clonotype was counted ten times or more. The V gene is TRBV5-1, the J gene TRBJ2-2; D not certain. This CDR3 has 14 residues. Germline V gene sequence: CDR1 SGHRS, CDR2 YFSETQ. Trimming removed 0 bases from V and 4 bases from J, with 7 bases in between. The DNA for the CDR3 is TGCGCCAGCAGCTTGGATGTCTTCACCGGGGAGCTGTTTTTT. It encodes CASSLDVFTGELFF. The whole variable domain, remainder taken from reference TRBV5-1 and TRBJ2-2, is KAGVTQTPRYLIKTRGQQVTLSCSPISGHRSVSWYQQTPGQGLQFLFEYFSETQRNKGNFPGRFSGRQFSNSRSEMNVSTLELGDSALYLCASSLDVFTGELFFGEGSRLTVL.

At least ten counts were recorded for this clonotype. This chain joins TRBV27 and TRBJ1-1, with 7 bases identical to TRBD1. The CDR3 totals 14 residues. Trimming at V came to 0 bases and at J to 5 bases, leaving 3 bases not matched to a gene. Germline loops: CDR1 MNHEY, CDR2 SMNVEV (reference sequence). CDR3 sequence: CASSLSLTGTEAFF. The CDR3 nucleotides read TGTGCCAGCAGTTTATCCCTGACAGGGACTGAAGCTTTCTTT.